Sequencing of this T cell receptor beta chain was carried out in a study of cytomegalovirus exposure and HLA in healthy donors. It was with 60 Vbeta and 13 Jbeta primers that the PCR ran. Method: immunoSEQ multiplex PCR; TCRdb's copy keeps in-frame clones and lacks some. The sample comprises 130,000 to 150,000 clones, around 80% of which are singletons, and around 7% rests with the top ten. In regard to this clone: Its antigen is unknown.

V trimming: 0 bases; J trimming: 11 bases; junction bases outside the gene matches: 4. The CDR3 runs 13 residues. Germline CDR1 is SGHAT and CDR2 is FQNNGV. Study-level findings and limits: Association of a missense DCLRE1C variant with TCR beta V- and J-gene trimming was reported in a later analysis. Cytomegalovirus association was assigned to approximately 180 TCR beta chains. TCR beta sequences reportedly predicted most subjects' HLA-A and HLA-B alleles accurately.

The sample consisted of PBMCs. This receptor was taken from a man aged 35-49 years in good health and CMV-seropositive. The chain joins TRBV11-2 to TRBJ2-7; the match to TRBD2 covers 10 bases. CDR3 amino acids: CASSLDLAGAEYF. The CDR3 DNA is TGTGCCAGCAGCTTAGACCTAGCGGGAGCGGAGTACTTC.